These 5 T cell receptor beta chains were all obtained from the same sample, sequenced in a study of human T cells and chemical hapten exposure. TCRdb analysed the RACE reads with MiXCR anew, one entry per CDR3 protein. The table records 240,000 or so distinct CDR3 sequences, more than 6.5% of them present only once. Sample time point: pre-sensitization, week 0. The treatment denotes: therapeutic diphenylcyclopropenone sensitization with weekly scalp DPC. This sample comprised whole blood, obtained in connection with sensitization to the hapten diphenylcyclopropenone (DPC). These receptors were collected from a woman between 40 and 55 years old with alopecia areata. Some clones in this sample may be carry-over from other donors' samples.

This clonotype was observed at least ten times. The J gene is TRBJ1-4, the V gene TRBV28; 8 bases line up with TRBD1. This CDR3 is built from 15 residues. The junction had 6 bases not matched to a gene; V was cut back by 1 base and J by 8 bases. Germline lookup yields CDR1 MDHEN and CDR2 SYDVKM. DNA of the CDR3: TGTGCCAGCAGTTTATCAGGACAGGGAGGCGAAAAACTGTTTTTT. Protein: CASSLSGQGGEKLFF.

A few counts support this clonotype. The rearrangement joins TRBV7-9 to TRBJ2-2, with D possibly being TRBD1 or TRBD2 (5 bases each). This CDR3 is 18 amino acids long. CDR1 SEHNR and CDR2 FQNEAQ come from the germline V gene (reference sequence). The V and J ends lost 2 bases and 4 bases respectively, with 20 bases between them. The CDR3 sequence: CASSLFFWDRESTGELFF. Here the CDR3 DNA reads TGTGCCAGCAGCTTATTTTTCTGGGACCGAGAGTCCACCGGGGAGCTGTTTTTT.

The rearrangement joins TRBV7-9 to TRBJ2-7; a possible D gene is TRBD2 (5 bases). The CDR3 is 15 residues long. Deletions cut 2 bases from V and 5 bases from J, with 16 bases between. Germline CDR1 and CDR2: SEHNR and FQNEAQ (reference sequence). The CDR3 coding sequence is TGTGCCAGCAGCTTACTATGGGCGGGTATCGACGAGCAGTACTTC. As protein: CASSLLWAGIDEQYF.

This sequence joins TRBV6-2 or TRBV6-3 and TRBJ1-2; D remains unclear. This CDR3 region has 13 residues. Germline V gene sequence: CDR1 MNHEY, CDR2 SVGEGT. Deletions cut 5 bases from V and 6 bases from J, with 13 bases between. The DNA for the CDR3 is TGTGCCAGCAGTCAACGAGGCAGCCATGGCTACACCTTC. Translation: CASSQRGSHGYTF.

The table lists this clonotype with many counts. The chain's CDR3 is CASSLRQGRSYEQYF. The CDR3, as DNA: TGTGCCAGCAGTCTTCGGCAGGGACGATCCTACGAGCAGTACTTC. The chain links TRBV5-5 to TRBJ2-7, with D perhaps TRBD1 or TRBD2 (5 bases each). The CDR3 length is 15 residues. Germline CDR1 reads SGHKS; CDR2 reads YYEKEE (reference sequence). Trimming removed 5 bases from V and 1 base from J, with 16 bases in between. Complete variable domain (other parts from reference TRBV5-5 and TRBJ2-7): DAGVTQSPTHLIKTRGQQVTLRCSPISGHKSVSWYQQVLGQGPQFIFQYYEKEERGRGNFPDRFSARQFPNYSSELNVNALLLGDSALYLCASSLRQGRSYEQYFGPGTRLTVT.